The 11 T cell receptor beta chains reported below all come from one sample, sequenced in a study of T cell responses to AZD1222 COVID-19 vaccine. Data came from immunoSEQ multiplex PCR; TCRdb stores just in-frame clones and leaves some out. The sample holds about 150,000 clones, about 86% seen once. Sample: peripheral blood, taken on day 0 of MenACWY control vaccination. The receptors derive from an adult in good health.

V and J are TRBV19 and TRBJ2-7; 10 bases agree with TRBD1. CDR3 size: 21 residues. V lost 7 bases to trimming and J lost 3 bases; unmatched junction nucleotides: 27. Germline V lookup: CDR1 LNHDA, CDR2 SQIVND (reference sequence). The CDR3 bases are TGTGCCAGTAAGATTTTCCCTCGTGGGACAGGGGATAATGAAGAGCTCTACGAGCAGTACGTC. This encodes CASKIFPRGTGDNEELYEQYV.

Here the CDR3 reads CASRLQGLDTQYF. Written as DNA, the CDR3 is TGTGCCAGCAGGCTACAGGGCCTTGATACGCAGTATTTT. The chain has TRBV3-1 (or the pseudogene TRBV3-2) and TRBJ2-3; a weak D match, TRBD1 (6 bases). CDR3 length equals 13 residues. V shed 6 bases and J shed 6 bases, with 13 bases lying between them. Per germline, CDR1 LGHDT and CDR2 YNNKEL (reference sequence).

The V and J genes are TRBV19 and TRBJ1-3, with D possibly matching TRBD1 (6 bases). CDR3 length: 13 amino acids. Looked up from germline, CDR1 is LNHDA and CDR2 is SQIVND (reference sequence). Trimming took off 7 bases at V and 5 bases at J, with 12 bases between the two ends. CDR3 in amino acids: CASISDSRNTIYF. DNA for the CDR3: TGTGCCAGTATTTCGGACAGTAGAAACACCATATATTTT.

The chain is built from TRBV6-5 and TRBJ2-7; D is ambiguous. The CDR3 totals 13 residues. CDR1 is MNHEY, CDR2 SVGAGI, per germline. The V end lost 6 bases, the J end lost 3 bases, and 12 bases lay between the germline ends. CDR3 DNA: TGTGCCAGCAGCAGACAAGCTAGCTACGAGCAGTACGTC. Translation gives CASSRQASYEQYV.

V usage is TRBV4-2 and J usage is TRBJ2-2; 13 nucleotides align to TRBD2. The CDR3 length is 18 residues. The germline gives CDR1 LGHNA, CDR2 YNFKEQ. With V trimmed by 4 bases and J by 2 bases, 7 bases remained unmatched. CDR3 sequence: CASSPKLAGGTNTGELFF. In DNA form, the CDR3 reads TGTGCCAGCAGCCCCAAACTAGCGGGAGGGACCAACACCGGGGAGCTGTTTTTT.

This sequence joins TRBV24-1 and TRBJ2-1; D perhaps matches TRBD1 (6 bases). The CDR3 consists of 15 residues. CDR1 is KGHDR, CDR2 SFDVKD, per germline. The V end was cut by 0 bases, the J end by 7 bases, with 12 bases between. Here the CDR3 reads CATSDLFGGRNEQFF. Here the CDR3 DNA reads TGTGCCACCAGTGATTTGTTTGGGGGCCGGAATGAGCAGTTCTTC.

The chain recombines TRBV5-1 with TRBJ2-3, with 7 bases matching TRBD2. The CDR3 is made up of 15 amino acids. Germline CDR1 and CDR2: SGHRS and YFSETQ. Trimming removed 3 bases from V and 2 bases from J; junction bases left unmatched: 6. The DNA for the CDR3 is TGCGCCAGCAGCTATATGAGCGGGAACACAGATACGCAGTATTTT. Translation gives CASSYMSGNTDTQYF.

This clone was seen only once. The gene calls are TRBV27 and TRBJ2-5, with 10 nucleotides matching TRBD2. V shed 4 bases, J shed 2 bases, and the junction held 7 bases outside the gene matches. The V gene's germline CDR1 is MNHEY and CDR2 SMNVEV (reference sequence). CDR3 length: 16 amino acids. The CDR3 protein is CASSSASGGEQETQYF. Written as DNA, the CDR3 is TGTGCCAGCAGTTCCGCGAGCGGGGGGGAGCAAGAGACCCAGTACTTC.

The rearrangement uses TRBV7-2 and TRBJ1-3, with 7 bases fitting TRBD1. CDR3 length: 15 residues. The V gene end was trimmed by 4 bases and the J gene end by 2 bases; junction bases not matched to a gene: 5. CDR1 and CDR2 (germline): SGHTA, FQGNSA. In nucleotides, the CDR3 is TGTGCCAGCAGCTGGACGGGGACAGCTGGAAACACCATATATTTT. Encoded protein: CASSWTGTAGNTIYF.

V and J are TRBV7-8 and TRBJ1-1; TRBD1 matches 7 bases. This CDR3 has 13 amino acids. After removal of 4 bases from V and 12 bases from J, the junction contained 11 bases not matched to a gene. Per germline, CDR1 SGHVS and CDR2 FQNEAQ. The CDR3 region is CASSSNQGQTSFF. CDR3 coding DNA: TGTGCCAGCAGCTCTAATCAGGGACAGACATCTTTCTTT.

CDR3 in amino acids: CASSPARAVSGGAFF. CDR3 DNA sequence: TGTGCCAGCTCACCGGCTCGGGCCGTTTCAGGGGGGGCTTTCTTT. The chain recombines TRBV18 with TRBJ1-1; 7 bases are a match to TRBD1. CDR1 is KGHSH and CDR2 is LQKENI in the germline V gene. The CDR3 has 15 residues. The V gene end was trimmed by 3 bases and the J gene end by 11 bases; junction bases not matched to a gene: 15.